This TCR beta chain was identified during a study of neurological immune-mediated disorders. At the level of the study: A relapsing-remitting course was seen in about 90% of the roughly 34 multiple sclerosis patients and a secondary progressive course in 3.

The table lists this clonotype with many counts. What it binds is not known. The cDNA came from 5'RACE with 10-nucleotide random UMIs. Each CDR3 protein gets one entry after TCRdb re-called the 5' RACE reads with MiXCR. The table has some 57,000 distinct CDR3 sequences, 3% to 4.5% seen once. Whole-study findings and limits: Phylogenetic analysis grouped 18 of 34 multiple sclerosis patients' repertoires together, suggesting a possible repertoire signature.

The source of this sequence is a man aged 55 to 69 with multiple sclerosis. Sequenced input: PBMCs.

CDR3 nucleotides: TGTGCCAGCAGCGTCAGGGGGAACACTGAAGCTTTCTTT. It encodes CASSVRGNTEAFF. The chain carries TRBV9 and TRBJ1-1, with D maybe TRBD1 (6 bases). The CDR3 totals 13 residues. The germline V gene encodes CDR1 SGDLS and CDR2 YYNGEE. V dropped 2 bases and J dropped 1 base, with 6 bases sitting between them. Complete variable domain (other parts from reference TRBV9 and TRBJ1-1): DSGVTQTPKHLITATGQRVTLRCSPRSGDLSVYWYQQSLDQGLQFLIQYYNGEERAKGNILERFSAQQFPDLHSELNLSSLELGDSALYFCASSVRGNTEAFFGQGTRLTVV.